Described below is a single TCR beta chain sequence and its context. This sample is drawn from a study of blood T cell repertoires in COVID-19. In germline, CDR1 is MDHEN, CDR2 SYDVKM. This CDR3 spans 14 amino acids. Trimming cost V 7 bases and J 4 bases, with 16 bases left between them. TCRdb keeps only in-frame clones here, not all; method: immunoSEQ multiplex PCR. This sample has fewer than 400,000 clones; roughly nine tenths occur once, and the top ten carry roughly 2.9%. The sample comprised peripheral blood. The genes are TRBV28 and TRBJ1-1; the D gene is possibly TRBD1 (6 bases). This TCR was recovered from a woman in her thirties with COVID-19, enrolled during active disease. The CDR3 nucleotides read TGTGCCAGCACCATTTCACAGGGCCCCACTGAAGCTTTCTTT. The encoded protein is CASTISQGPTEAFF.